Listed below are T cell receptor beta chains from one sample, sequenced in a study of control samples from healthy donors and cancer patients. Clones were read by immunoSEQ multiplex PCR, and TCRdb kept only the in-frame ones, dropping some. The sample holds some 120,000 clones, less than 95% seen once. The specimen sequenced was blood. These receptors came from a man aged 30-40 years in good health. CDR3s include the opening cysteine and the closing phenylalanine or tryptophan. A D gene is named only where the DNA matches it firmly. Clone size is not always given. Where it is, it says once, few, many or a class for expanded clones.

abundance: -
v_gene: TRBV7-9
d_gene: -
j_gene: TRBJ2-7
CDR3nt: TGTGCCAGCAGCCGGGACCTTTATGAGCAGTACTTC
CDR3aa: CASSRDLYEQYF

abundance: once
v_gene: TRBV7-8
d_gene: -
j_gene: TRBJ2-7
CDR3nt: TGTGCCAGCAGCCCACGGACAGACTCCTACGAGCAGTACTTC
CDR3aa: CASSPRTDSYEQYF

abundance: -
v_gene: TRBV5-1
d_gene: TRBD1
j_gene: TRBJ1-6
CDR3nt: TGCGCCAGCAGCTCGACAGGGAGCTCCTATAATTCACCCCTCCACTTT
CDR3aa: CASSSTGSSYNSPLHF

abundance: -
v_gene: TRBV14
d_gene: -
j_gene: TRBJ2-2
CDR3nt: TGTGCCAGCAGGGACAGTACGAACACCGGGGAGCTGTTTTTT
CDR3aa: CASRDSTNTGELFF

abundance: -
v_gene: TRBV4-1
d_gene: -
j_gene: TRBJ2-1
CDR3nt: TGCGCCAGCAGCCCCCCGACCGGTAACAATGAGCAGTTCTTC
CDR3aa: CASSPPTGNNEQFF

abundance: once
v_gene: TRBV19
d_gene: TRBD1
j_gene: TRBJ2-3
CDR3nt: TGTGCCAGTAGACGACAGGGTCTACGGGCAGATACGCAGTATTTT
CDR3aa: CASRRQGLRADTQYF

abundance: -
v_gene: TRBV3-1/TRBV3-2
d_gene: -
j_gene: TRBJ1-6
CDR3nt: TGTGCCAGCAGCCCGGGGGGCTCGGGGCCCGTAAATTCACCCCTCCACTTT
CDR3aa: CASSPGGSGPVNSPLHF

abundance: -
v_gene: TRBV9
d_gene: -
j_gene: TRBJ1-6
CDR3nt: TGTGCCAGCAGCCCCTCCGGGGCCAGCTCCTATAATTCACCCCTCCACTTT
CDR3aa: CASSPSGASSYNSPLHF

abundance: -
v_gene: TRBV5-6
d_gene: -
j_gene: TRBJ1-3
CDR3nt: TGTGCCAGCAGCTTGGGCCTACTAGTGGGAAACACCATATATTTT
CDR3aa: CASSLGLLVGNTIYF

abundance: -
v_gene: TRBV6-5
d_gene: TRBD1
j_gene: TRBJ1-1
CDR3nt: TGTGCCAGCAGTTACCGGGACAGGGTCCCCGAGGCTTTCTTT
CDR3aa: CASSYRDRVPEAFF

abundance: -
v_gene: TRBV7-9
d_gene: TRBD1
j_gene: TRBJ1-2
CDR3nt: TGTGCCAGCAGCTTAGGAAAGACAGGGGGAGATGGCTACACCTTC
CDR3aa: CASSLGKTGGDGYTF

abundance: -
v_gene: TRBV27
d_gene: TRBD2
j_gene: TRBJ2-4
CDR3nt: TGTGCCAGCAGAGGTAGCGGGGGCAAAAACATTCAGTACTTC
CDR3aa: CASRGSGGKNIQYF

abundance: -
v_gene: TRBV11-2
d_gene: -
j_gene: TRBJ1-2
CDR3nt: TGTGCCAGCAGCTTAGCGTATGACAATGGCACCTTC
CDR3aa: CASSLAYDNGTF

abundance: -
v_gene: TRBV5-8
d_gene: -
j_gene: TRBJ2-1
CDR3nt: TGTGCCAGCAGCTTGAAAGGGGCAGGGGTTAGGAATGAGCAGTTCTTC
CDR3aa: CASSLKGAGVRNEQFF

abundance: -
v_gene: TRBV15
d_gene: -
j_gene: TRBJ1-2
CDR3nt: TGTGCCACCAGCAGGGACAACCAGAACTATGGCTACACCTTC
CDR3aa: CATSRDNQNYGYTF

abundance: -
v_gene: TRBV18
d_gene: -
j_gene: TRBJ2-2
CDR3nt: TGTGCCAGCTCACCCACGGGATCGAACACCGGGGAGCTGTTTTTT
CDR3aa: CASSPTGSNTGELFF

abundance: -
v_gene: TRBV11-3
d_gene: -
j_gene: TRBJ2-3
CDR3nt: TGTGCCAGCAGCTCCCGCGAAAAAGATACGCAGTATTTT
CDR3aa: CASSSREKDTQYF

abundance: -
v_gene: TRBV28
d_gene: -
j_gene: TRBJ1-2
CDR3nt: TGTGCCAGCAGTTCCCGGACAGCGTGGGGCTACACCTTC
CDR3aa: CASSSRTAWGYTF

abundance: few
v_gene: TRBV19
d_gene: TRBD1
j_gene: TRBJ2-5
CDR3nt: TGTGCCAGTATGCTCAAAGGACAGGTTGGGCAAGAGACCCAGTACTTC
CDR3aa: CASMLKGQVGQETQYF

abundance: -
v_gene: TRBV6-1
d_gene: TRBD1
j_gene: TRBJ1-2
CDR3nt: TGTGCCAGCAGTGAGTCGGGACAGGAAGCTAACTATGGCTACACCTTC
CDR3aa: CASSESGQEANYGYTF

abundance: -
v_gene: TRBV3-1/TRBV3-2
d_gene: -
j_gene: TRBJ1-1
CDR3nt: TGTGCCAGCAGCCAAGGGGGATTCGGCACTGAAGCTTTCTTT
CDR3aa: CASSQGGFGTEAFF

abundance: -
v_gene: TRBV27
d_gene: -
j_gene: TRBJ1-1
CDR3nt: TGTGCCAGCAGTGTAACCAGGGGAGGTAACACTGAAGCTTTCTTT
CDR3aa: CASSVTRGGNTEAFF

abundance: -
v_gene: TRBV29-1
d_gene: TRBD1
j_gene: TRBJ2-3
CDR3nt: TGCAGCGCCGCAGGGGGTGTCACAGATACGCAGTATTTT
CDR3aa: CSAAGGVTDTQYF

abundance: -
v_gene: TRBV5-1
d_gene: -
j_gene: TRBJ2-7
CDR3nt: TGCGCCAGCAGCAGACTCAGGGGGGCGATGTACTACGAGCAGTACTTC
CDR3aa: CASSRLRGAMYYEQYF

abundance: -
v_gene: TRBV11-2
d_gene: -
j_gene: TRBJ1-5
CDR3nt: TGTGCCAGCAGCGATACAGGGATGAATCAGCCCCAGCATTTT
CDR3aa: CASSDTGMNQPQHF

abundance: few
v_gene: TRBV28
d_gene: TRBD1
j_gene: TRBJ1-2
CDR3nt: TGTGCCGGATCAGGGGGAGGCTATGGCTACACCTTC
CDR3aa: CAGSGGGYGYTF